This T cell receptor (beta chain) derives from a study of shared clonotypes between healthy human individuals. Donors included only healthy HIV-negative adults lacking recent acute infections or vaccinations. In unsorted samples, genomic DNA was obtained using tens of millions of PBMCs. Genomic DNA from each subset was divided evenly over several immunoSEQ plates. The sequencing of unsorted PBMC DNA took place on ten immunoSEQ deep assay plates. Generated by immunoSEQ multiplex PCR, the TCRdb table keeps only in-frame clones and is missing some. The sample holds 470,000 or so clones; around 80% are singletons and the top ten take around 12%. Germline V gives CDR1 MGHRA, CDR2 YSYEKL. CDR3 length: 16 residues. V dropped 2 bases and J dropped 7; count of bases not matched to a gene: 11.

The J gene is TRBJ1-5, the V gene TRBV4-1; the match to TRBD1 covers 7 bases. Sequences were obtained from PBMCs. The receptor comes from a woman in her thirties or forties in good health. Some clones in this sample may be carry-over from other donors' samples. CDR3 region: CASSQLGTAVNQPQHF. The CDR3 nucleotides read TGCGCCAGCAGCCAACTAGGGACAGCCGTGAACCAGCCCCAGCATTTT.